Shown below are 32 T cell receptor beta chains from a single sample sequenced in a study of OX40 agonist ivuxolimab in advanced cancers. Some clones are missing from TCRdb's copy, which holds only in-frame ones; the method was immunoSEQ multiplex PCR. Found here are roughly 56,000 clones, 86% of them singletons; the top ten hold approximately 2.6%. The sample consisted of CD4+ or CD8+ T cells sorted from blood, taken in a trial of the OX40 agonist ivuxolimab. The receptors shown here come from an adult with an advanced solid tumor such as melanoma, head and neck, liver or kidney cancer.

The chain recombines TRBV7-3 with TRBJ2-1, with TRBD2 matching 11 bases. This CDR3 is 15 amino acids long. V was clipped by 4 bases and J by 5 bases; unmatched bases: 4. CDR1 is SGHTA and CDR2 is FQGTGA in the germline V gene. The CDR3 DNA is TGTGCCAGCAGCTCAATAGCGGGGGGGAACAATGAGCAGTTCTTC. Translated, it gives CASSSIAGGNNEQFF.

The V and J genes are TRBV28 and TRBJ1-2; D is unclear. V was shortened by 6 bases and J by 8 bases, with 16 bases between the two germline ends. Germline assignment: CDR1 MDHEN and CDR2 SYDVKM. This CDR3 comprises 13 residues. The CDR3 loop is CASSPLRDSGYTF. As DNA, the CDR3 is TGTGCCAGCAGCCCCCTGAGGGATTCGGGCTACACCTTC.

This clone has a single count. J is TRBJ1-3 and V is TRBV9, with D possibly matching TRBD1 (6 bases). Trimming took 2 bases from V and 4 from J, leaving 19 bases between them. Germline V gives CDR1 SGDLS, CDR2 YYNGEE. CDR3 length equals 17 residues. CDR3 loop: CASSVQVDRPAGNTIYF. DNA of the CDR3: TGTGCCAGCAGCGTCCAAGTCGACAGGCCCGCCGGAAACACCATATATTTT. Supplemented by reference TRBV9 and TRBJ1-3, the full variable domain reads DSGVTQTPKHLITATGQRVTLRCSPRSGDLSVYWYQQSLDQGLQFLIQYYNGEERAKGNILERFSAQQFPDLHSELNLSSLELGDSALYFCASSVQVDRPAGNTIYFGEGSWLTVV.

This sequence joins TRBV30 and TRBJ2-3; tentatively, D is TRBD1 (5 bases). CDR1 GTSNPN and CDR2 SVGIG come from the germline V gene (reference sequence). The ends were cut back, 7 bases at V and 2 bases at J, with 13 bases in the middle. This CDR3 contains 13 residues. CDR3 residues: CAYGAVNTDTQYF. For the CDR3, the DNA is TGTGCCTATGGGGCGGTAAACACAGATACGCAGTATTTT.

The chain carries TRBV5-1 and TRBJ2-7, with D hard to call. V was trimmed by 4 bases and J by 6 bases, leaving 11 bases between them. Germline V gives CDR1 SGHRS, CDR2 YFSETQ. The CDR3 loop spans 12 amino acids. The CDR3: CASSRAFGEQYF. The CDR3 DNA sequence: TGCGCCAGCAGCAGGGCGTTCGGCGAGCAGTACTTC. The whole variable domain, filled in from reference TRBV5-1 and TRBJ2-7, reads KAGVTQTPRYLIKTRGQQVTLSCSPISGHRSVSWYQQTPGQGLQFLFEYFSETQRNKGNFPGRFSGRQFSNSRSEMNVSTLELGDSALYLCASSRAFGEQYFGPGTRLTVT.

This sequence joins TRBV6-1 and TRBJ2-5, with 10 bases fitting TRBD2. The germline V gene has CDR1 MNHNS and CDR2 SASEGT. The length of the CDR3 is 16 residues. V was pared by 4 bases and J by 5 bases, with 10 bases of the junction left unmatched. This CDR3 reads CASSGTSGAPGETQYF. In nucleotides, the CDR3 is TGTGCCAGCAGTGGTACTAGCGGGGCCCCTGGGGAGACCCAGTACTTC.

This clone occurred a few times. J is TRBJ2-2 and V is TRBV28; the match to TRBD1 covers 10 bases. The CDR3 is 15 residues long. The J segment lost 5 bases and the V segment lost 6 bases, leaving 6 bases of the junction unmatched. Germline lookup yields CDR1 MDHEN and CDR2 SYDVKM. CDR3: CASSVGTGVTGELFF. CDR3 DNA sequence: TGTGCCAGCAGCGTCGGGACAGGGGTTACCGGGGAGCTGTTTTTT.

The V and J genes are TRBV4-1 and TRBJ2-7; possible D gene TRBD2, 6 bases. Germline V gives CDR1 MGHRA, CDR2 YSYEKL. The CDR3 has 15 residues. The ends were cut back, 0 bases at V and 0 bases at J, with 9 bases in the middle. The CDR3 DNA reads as TGCGCCAGCAGCCAAGAGTTCGGGAGCTCCTACGAGCAGTACTTC. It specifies CASSQEFGSSYEQYF.

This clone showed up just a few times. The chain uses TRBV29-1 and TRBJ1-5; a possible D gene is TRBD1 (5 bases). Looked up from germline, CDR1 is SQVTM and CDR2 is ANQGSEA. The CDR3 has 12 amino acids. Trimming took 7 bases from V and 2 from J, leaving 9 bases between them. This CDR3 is CSARVGNQPQHF. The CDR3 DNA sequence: TGCAGCGCCAGGGTAGGCAATCAGCCCCAGCATTTT.

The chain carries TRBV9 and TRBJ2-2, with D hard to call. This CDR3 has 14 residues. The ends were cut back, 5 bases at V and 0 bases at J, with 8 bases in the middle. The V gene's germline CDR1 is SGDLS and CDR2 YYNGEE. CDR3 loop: CASRRQSNTGELFF. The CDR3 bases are TGTGCCAGCAGGCGGCAATCGAACACCGGGGAGCTGTTTTTT.

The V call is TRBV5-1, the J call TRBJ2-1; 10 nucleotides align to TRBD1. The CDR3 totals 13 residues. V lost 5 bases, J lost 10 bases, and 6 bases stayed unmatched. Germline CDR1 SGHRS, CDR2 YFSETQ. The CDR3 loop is CASRPGQGYEQFF. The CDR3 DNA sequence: TGCGCCAGCAGACCGGGACAGGGGTACGAGCAGTTCTTC.

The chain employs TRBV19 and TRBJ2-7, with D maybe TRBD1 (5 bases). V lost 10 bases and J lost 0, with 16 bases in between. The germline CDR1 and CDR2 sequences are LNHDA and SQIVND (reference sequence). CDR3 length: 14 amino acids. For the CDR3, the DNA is TGTGCCACTAAAAGGCGACAGCACTCCTACGAGCAGTACTTC. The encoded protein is CATKRRQHSYEQYF.

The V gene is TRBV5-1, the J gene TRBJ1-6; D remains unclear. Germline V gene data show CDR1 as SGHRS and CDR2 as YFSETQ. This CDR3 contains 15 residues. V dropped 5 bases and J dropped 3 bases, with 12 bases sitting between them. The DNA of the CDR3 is TGCGCCAGCAGGATCCGGACTGACTATAATTCACCCCTCCACTTT. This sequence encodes CASRIRTDYNSPLHF.

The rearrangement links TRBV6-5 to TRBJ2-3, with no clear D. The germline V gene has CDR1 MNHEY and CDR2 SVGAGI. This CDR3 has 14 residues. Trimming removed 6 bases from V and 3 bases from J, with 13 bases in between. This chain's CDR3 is CASSKTVPTDTQYF. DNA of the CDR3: TGTGCCAGCAGCAAGACGGTGCCAACAGATACGCAGTATTTT.

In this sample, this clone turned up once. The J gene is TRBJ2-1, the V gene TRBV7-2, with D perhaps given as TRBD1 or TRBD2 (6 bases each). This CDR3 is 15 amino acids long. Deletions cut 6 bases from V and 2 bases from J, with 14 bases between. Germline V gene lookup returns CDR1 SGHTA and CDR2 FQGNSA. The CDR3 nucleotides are TGTGCCAGCAGAGGGGGGCGGGGACCCTACAATGAGCAGTTCTTC. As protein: CASRGGRGPYNEQFF.

The CDR3: CASSLTGPEGYGYTF. The CDR3, as DNA: TGTGCCAGCAGTTTAACAGGGCCTGAGGGCTATGGCTACACCTTC. The chain links TRBV28 to TRBJ1-2, with a tentative D call TRBD1 (6 bases). CDR3 length: 15 residues. V lost 2 bases and J lost 4, with 14 bases in between. Germline CDR1 and CDR2: MDHEN and SYDVKM.

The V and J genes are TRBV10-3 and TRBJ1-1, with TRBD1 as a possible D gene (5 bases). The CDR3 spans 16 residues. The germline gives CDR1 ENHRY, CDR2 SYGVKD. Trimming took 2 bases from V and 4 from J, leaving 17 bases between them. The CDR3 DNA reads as TGTGCCATCAGTGAGCTTAGGGGAAAGCGGGGCACTGAAGCTTTCTTT. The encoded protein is CAISELRGKRGTEAFF.

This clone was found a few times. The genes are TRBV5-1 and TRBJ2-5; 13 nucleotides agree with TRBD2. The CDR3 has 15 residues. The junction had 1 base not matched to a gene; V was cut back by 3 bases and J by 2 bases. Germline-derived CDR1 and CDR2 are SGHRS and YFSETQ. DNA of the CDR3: TGCGCCAGCAGCTGGGGACTAGCGGGGCAAGAGACCCAGTACTTC. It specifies CASSWGLAGQETQYF.

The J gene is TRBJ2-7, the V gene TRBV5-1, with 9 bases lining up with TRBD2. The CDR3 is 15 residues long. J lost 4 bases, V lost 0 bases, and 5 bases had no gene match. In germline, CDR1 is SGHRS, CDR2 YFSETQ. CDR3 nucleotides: TGCGCCAGCAGCTTGGAGGCGGGGGGGAAGTACGAGCAGTACTTC. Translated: CASSLEAGGKYEQYF.

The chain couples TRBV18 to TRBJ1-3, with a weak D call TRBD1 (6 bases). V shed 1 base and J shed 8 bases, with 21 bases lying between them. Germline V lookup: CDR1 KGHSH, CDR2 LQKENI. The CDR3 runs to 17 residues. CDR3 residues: CASSPRNTGHGKDTIYF. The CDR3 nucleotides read TGTGCCAGCTCACCACGAAATACGGGACACGGCAAGGACACCATATATTTT.

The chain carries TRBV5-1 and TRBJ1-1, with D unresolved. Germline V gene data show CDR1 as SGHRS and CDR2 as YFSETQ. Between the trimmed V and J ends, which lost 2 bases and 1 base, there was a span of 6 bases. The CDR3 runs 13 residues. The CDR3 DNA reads TGCGCCAGCAGCTTCCTCCAGAACACTGAAGCTTTCTTT. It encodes CASSFLQNTEAFF.

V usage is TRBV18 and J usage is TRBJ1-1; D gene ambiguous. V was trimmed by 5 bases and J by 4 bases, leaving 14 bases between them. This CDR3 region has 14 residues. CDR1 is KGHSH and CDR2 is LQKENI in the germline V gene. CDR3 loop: CASSSSTEGTEAFF. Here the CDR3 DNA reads TGTGCCAGCTCAAGCAGTACGGAGGGCACTGAAGCTTTCTTT.

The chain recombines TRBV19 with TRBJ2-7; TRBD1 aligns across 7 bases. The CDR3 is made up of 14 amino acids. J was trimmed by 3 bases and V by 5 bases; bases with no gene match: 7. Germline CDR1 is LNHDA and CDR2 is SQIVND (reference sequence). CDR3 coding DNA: TGTGCCAGTAGTCGCCTCGCAGGGGGCTACGAGCAGTACTTC. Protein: CASSRLAGGYEQYF.

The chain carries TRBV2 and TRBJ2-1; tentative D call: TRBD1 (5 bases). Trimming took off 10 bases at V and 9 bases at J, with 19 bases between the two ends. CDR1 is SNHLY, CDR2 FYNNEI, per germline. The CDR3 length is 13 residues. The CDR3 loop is CANPGQGNSEQFF. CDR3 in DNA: TGTGCCAACCCCGGGCAGGGTAACAGTGAGCAGTTCTTC. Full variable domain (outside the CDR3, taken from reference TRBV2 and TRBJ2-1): EPEVTQTPSHQVTQMGQEVILRCVPISNHLYFYWYRQILGQKVEFLVSFYNNEISEKSEIFDDQFSVERPDGSNFTLKIRSTKLEDSAMYFCANPGQGNSEQFFGPGTRLTVL.

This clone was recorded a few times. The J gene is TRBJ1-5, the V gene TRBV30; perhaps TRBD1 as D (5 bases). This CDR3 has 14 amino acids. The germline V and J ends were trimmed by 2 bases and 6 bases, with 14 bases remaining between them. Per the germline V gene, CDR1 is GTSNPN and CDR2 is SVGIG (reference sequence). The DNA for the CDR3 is TGTGCCTGGAGTTCTCTGCAGGGCGGTCAGCCCCAGCATTTT. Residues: CAWSSLQGGQPQHF.

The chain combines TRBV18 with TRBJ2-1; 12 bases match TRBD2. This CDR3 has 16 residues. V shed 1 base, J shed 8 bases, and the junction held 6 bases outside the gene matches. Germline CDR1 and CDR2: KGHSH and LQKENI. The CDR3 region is CASSPLVLAGGHEQFF. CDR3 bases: TGTGCCAGCTCACCACTAGTACTAGCGGGGGGCCATGAGCAGTTCTTC.

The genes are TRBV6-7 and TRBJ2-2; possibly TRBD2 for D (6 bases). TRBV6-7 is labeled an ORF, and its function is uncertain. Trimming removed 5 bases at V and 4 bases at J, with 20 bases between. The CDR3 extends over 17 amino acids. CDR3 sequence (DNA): TGTGCCAGCAGTCCCAGCTGCGGGATAACTACCACCGGGGAGCTGTTTTTT. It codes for CASSPSCGITTTGELFF.

The CDR3 DNA is TGTGCCAGCTCACCACCGTACAGCCACACCGGGGAGCTGTTTTTT. Amino acid sequence: CASSPPYSHTGELFF. This sequence joins TRBV18 and TRBJ2-2; D not certain. Per germline, CDR1 KGHSH and CDR2 LQKENI. V lost 0 bases and J 3 bases, leaving 8 bases between the germline ends. This CDR3 is 15 amino acids long.

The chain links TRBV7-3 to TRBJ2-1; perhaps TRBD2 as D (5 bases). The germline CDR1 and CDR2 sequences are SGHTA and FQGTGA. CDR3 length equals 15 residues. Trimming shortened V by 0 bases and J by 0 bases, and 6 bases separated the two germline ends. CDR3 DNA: TGTGCCAGCAGCTTAACCGCGGGCTCCTACAATGAGCAGTTCTTC. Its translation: CASSLTAGSYNEQFF.

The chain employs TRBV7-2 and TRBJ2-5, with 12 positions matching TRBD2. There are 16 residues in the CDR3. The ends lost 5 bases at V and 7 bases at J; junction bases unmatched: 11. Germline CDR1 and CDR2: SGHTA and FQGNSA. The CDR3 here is CASSPRLAGDGGTQYF. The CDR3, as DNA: TGTGCCAGCAGCCCCAGACTAGCGGGAGACGGGGGGACCCAGTACTTC.

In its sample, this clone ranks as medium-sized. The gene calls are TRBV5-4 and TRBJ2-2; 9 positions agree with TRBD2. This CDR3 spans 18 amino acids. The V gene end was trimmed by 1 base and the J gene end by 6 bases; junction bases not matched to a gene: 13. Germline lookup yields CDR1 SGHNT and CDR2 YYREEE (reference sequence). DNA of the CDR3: TGTGCCAGCAGCTTGACGCGCACTAGCGGGTTGGACGCCGGGGAGCTGTTTTTT. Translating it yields CASSLTRTSGLDAGELFF.

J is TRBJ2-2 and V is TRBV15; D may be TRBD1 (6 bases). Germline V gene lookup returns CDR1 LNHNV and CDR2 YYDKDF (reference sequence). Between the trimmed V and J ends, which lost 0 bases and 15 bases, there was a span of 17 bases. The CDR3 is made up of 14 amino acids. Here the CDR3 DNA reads TGTGCCACCAGCAGAGACAATACTGACAGGTCCGTGTTTTTT. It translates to CATSRDNTDRSVFF.